This TCR beta chain was sequenced in a study of early T cells in non-severe SARS-CoV-2 infection. Overall study: Bulk RNA isolated from unsorted whole blood underwent sequencing; chains were not paired.

Molecules of cDNA were individually given unique molecular identifiers that were attached to them. TCRdb redid the calling of the 5' RACE reads with MiXCR, one entry per CDR3 protein. The sample includes around 40,000 distinct CDR3 sequences, 11% seen only once; the top ten take 21%. Ten or more counts support this clonotype. What it binds is not known. This CDR3 comprises 12 residues. With 6 bases removed from V and 2 bases from J, the gap between germline ends came to 6 bases. Germline values: CDR1 SGHTA, CDR2 FQGNSA. Study observations and caveats: Anti-spike CD8 responses were favored in VDJdb matching, and private and CD4 specificities were missed.

This chain joins TRBV7-2 and TRBJ2-3; D unresolved. The sample consisted of whole blood. This TCR came from an adult who was a healthcare worker with PCR-confirmed SARS-CoV-2 infection or an uninfected control (not recorded which). CDR3 nucleotide sequence: TGTGCCAGCAGACGGGTCACAGATACGCAGTATTTT. Encoded protein: CASRRVTDTQYF.